The 26 T cell receptor beta chains below come from one sample, sequenced in a study of blood T cell repertoires in COVID-19 (dated by TCRdb to 2019 to 2021). The library was made by the immunoSEQ multiplex PCR assay. This immuneACCESS table, as held by TCRdb, lists in-frame sequences with V and J called but not all clones. Of the missing ones, under half trace to an unresolved V gene in checked studies; the others have no known cause. In this sample the table shows about 260,000 clones, about 87% of which occur a single time. Approximately 1.5% of the sample is taken by the ten largest. Sequenced: peripheral blood. These receptors originate from a woman in her thirties or forties who had recovered from COVID-19.

CDR3 loop: CASSLQGDYGYTF. CDR3 DNA: TGCGCCAGCAGCTTGCAGGGGGACTATGGCTACACCTTC. The chain uses TRBV5-1 and TRBJ1-2; 7 nucleotides line up with TRBD1. The CDR3 consists of 13 residues. Germline V CDR1 and CDR2: SGHRS, YFSETQ. The V segment lost 1 base and the J segment 3 bases; nucleotides outside the gene matches: 0.

The chain uses TRBV9 and TRBJ1-1; the match to TRBD1 covers 7 bases. This CDR3 spans 13 amino acids. With V trimmed by 4 bases and J by 9 bases, 9 bases remained unmatched. Germline CDR1 and CDR2: SGDLS and YYNGEE. CDR3 nucleotide sequence: TGTGCCAGCAGCCTTAGGACAGGTGGCCAAGCTTTCTTT. Translating it yields CASSLRTGGQAFF.

The rearrangement joins TRBV11-2 to TRBJ2-1, with 14 nucleotides matching TRBD2. CDR1 and CDR2 (germline): SGHAT, FQNNGV. This CDR3 has 16 residues. J lost 5 bases, V lost 4 bases, and 4 bases had no gene match. The CDR3 DNA reads TGTGCCAGCAGCTCTCGGACTAGCGGGGGGAACAATGAGCAGTTCTTC. Its translation: CASSSRTSGGNNEQFF.

V usage is TRBV5-4 and J usage is TRBJ2-5; D might be TRBD1 (6 bases). This CDR3 is built from 13 residues. The V gene lost 3 bases and the J gene lost 5 bases, with 11 bases spanning the gap. Germline V lookup: CDR1 SGHNT, CDR2 YYREEE (reference sequence). The CDR3 loop reads CASSSGTLETQYF. The CDR3 nucleotides read TGTGCCAGCAGCTCCGGGACACTGGAGACCCAGTACTTC.

In its sample, this clone was seen a few times. V is TRBV2 and J is TRBJ1-1; D possibly corresponds to TRBD1 (6 bases). The CDR3 spans 11 residues. Looked up from germline, CDR1 is SNHLY and CDR2 is FYNNEI. The V and J ends lost 8 bases and 10 bases respectively, with 14 bases between them. The DNA of the CDR3 is TGTGCCAGCGGCTCTACAGGGAGAGCTTTCTTT. This translates into CASGSTGRAFF.

V gene TRBV15 combines with J gene TRBJ2-7, with D perhaps matching TRBD1 (5 bases). This CDR3 contains 14 residues. CDR1 is LNHNV and CDR2 is YYDKDF in the germline V gene (reference sequence). Trimming took 3 bases from V and 0 from J, leaving 9 bases between them. CDR3 nucleotides: TGTGCCACCAGCAGTACAGGTGCCTCCTACGAGCAGTACTTC. Protein: CATSSTGASYEQYF.

The V and J genes are TRBV9 and TRBJ2-3, with a weak D call TRBD2 (6 bases). The germline V and J ends were trimmed by 4 bases and 3 bases, with 18 bases remaining between them. Germline V gene sequence: CDR1 SGDLS, CDR2 YYNGEE. The CDR3 is made up of 16 amino acids. The CDR3 coding sequence is TGTGCCAGCAGCCGGACGGGGGACTCGAGGACAGATACGCAGTATTTT. Translated: CASSRTGDSRTDTQYF.

This sequence joins TRBV7-2 and TRBJ1-1; no clear D. There are 12 residues in the CDR3. V lost 3 bases to trimming and J lost 5 bases, with 7 bases between them. CDR1 is SGHTA, CDR2 FQGNSA, per germline. CDR3 in DNA: TGTGCCAGCAGCTTGAGGGAAACTGAAGCTTTCTTT. Encoded protein: CASSLRETEAFF.

The V and J genes are TRBV2 and TRBJ2-7; the match to TRBD1 covers 10 bases. The germline V gene encodes CDR1 SNHLY and CDR2 FYNNEI. The V segment lost 8 bases and the J segment 6 bases; nucleotides outside the gene matches: 16. The CDR3 consists of 16 residues. The CDR3 coding sequence is TGTGCCAGCCTTCGGAGAGCGGACAGGGGGAATCGCGAGCAGTACTTC. Translated: CASLRRADRGNREQYF.

Worth noting for this clone: A read error may produce the germline difference seen at one junction end. The chain couples TRBV2 to TRBJ1-6; D ambiguous. In germline, CDR1 is SNHLY, CDR2 FYNNEI. The CDR3 length is 16 residues. CDR3 loop: CASNLLRSSYNSPFHF. CDR3 coding DNA: TGTGCCAGCAACCTGTTGAGGAGCTCCTATAATTCACCCTTCCACTTT.

V gene TRBV6-5 combines with J gene TRBJ1-1, with D unresolved. V was cut by 0 bases and J by 8 bases, with 16 bases left in between. This CDR3 has 15 amino acids. CDR1 and CDR2 from the germline V gene are MNHEY and SVGAGI. As DNA, the CDR3 is TGTGCCAGCAGTTACTCCTCCAGGATGGGCTCAGAAGCTTTCTTT. Amino acids: CASSYSSRMGSEAFF.

The gene calls are TRBV5-1 and TRBJ1-1; D gene unclear. The CDR3 extends over 14 amino acids. Trimming took off 0 bases at V and 6 bases at J, with 12 bases between the two ends. Germline V gene sequence: CDR1 SGHRS, CDR2 YFSETQ. The CDR3 reads CASSLERRVAEAFF. The CDR3 DNA reads TGCGCCAGCAGCTTGGAGAGGCGGGTGGCTGAAGCTTTCTTT. The full variable domain, with the rest looked up from reference TRBV5-1 and TRBJ1-1, is KAGVTQTPRYLIKTRGQQVTLSCSPISGHRSVSWYQQTPGQGLQFLFEYFSETQRNKGNFPGRFSGRQFSNSRSEMNVSTLELGDSALYLCASSLERRVAEAFFGQGTRLTVV.

The rearrangement links TRBV5-4 to TRBJ2-1; a weak D match, TRBD1 (6 bases). In germline, CDR1 is SGHNT, CDR2 YYREEE (reference sequence). The CDR3 contains 15 residues. V lost 3 bases to trimming and J lost 4 bases, with 14 bases between them. The CDR3 sequence: CASSSPLQGYNEQFF. CDR3 sequence (DNA): TGTGCCAGCAGCTCCCCTCTGCAGGGGTACAATGAGCAGTTCTTC.

This rearrangement joins TRBV2 to TRBJ1-6; D is unclear. Trimming took off 11 bases at V and 7 bases at J, with 12 bases between the two ends. CDR1 is SNHLY and CDR2 is FYNNEI in the germline V gene. The CDR3 contains 12 residues. The CDR3, as DNA: TGTGCCGCGGGGAGGGTCAATTCACCCCTCCACTTT. Amino acid sequence: CAAGRVNSPLHF.

J is TRBJ1-2 and V is TRBV7-2, with 8 bases aligning to TRBD1. The CDR3 runs to 14 residues. V shed 1 base, J shed 6 bases, and the junction held 4 bases outside the gene matches. Germline V CDR1 and CDR2: SGHTA, FQGNSA. The CDR3 nucleotides read TGTGCCAGCAGCTTAGTGCGACAGGGGCATGGCTACACCTTC. Its translation: CASSLVRQGHGYTF.

The chain has TRBV2 and TRBJ1-5, with TRBD1 as a possible D gene (6 bases). Germline V gene lookup returns CDR1 SNHLY and CDR2 FYNNEI. The CDR3 extends over 14 amino acids. V gave up 4 bases and J gave up 6 bases, with 13 bases separating them. CDR3 coding DNA: TGTGCCAGCAGTGTAGGGGGGGATGGTCAGCCCCAGCATTTT. As protein: CASSVGGDGQPQHF.

There are a few counts of this clone. The chain has TRBV7-9 and TRBJ1-5; tentative D call: TRBD1 (5 bases). The CDR3 is 13 residues long. V dropped 4 bases and J dropped 4 bases, with 8 bases sitting between them. The germline V gene has CDR1 SEHNR and CDR2 FQNEAQ (reference sequence). CDR3 nucleotide sequence: TGTGCCAGCAGCTGGGGGGGGAATCAGCCCCAGCATTTT. It yields the protein CASSWGGNQPQHF.

This chain links TRBV7-9 with TRBJ2-7; perhaps TRBD1 as D (6 bases). CDR3 size: 14 residues. Germline CDR1 and CDR2: SEHNR and FQNEAQ (reference sequence). V lost 5 bases, J lost 0 bases, and 11 bases lay in between. The CDR3 is CASSEQGLSYEQYF. The CDR3 DNA follows: TGTGCCAGCAGCGAACAGGGCCTCTCCTACGAGCAGTACTTC.

This rearrangement joins TRBV27 to TRBJ1-4, with TRBD1 identical over 10 bases. The germline gives CDR1 MNHEY, CDR2 SMNVEV (reference sequence). The J segment lost 8 bases and the V segment lost 5 bases, leaving 5 bases of the junction unmatched. The CDR3 loop spans 14 amino acids. Here the CDR3 DNA reads TGTGCCAGCAGTATCGGGACAGGGGCCGAAAAACTGTTTTTT. Translating gives CASSIGTGAEKLFF.

The table lists this clone with a count of one. The chain is built from TRBV10-3 and TRBJ2-1, with D perhaps matching TRBD1 (7 bases). CDR1 and CDR2 (germline): ENHRY, SYGVKD. This CDR3 contains 14 residues. Trimming took off 10 bases at V and 3 bases at J, with 16 bases between the two ends. For the CDR3, the DNA is TGTGCCACCCAGGGGGAGGCAAACTACAATGAGCAGTTCTTC. This gives the protein CATQGEANYNEQFF.

In the case of this clone: The sample has other DNA sequences that encode this CDR3 too. V is TRBV9 and J is TRBJ2-7, with 9 bases identical to TRBD1. The germline V gene has CDR1 SGDLS and CDR2 YYNGEE. The CDR3 consists of 14 residues. Unmatched junction bases numbered 2, after V lost 0 bases and J lost 4 bases. The CDR3 DNA is TGTGCCAGCAGCGTAGGGGACAGGGCGTACGAGCAGTACTTC. Its protein product is CASSVGDRAYEQYF.

The gene calls are TRBV3-1 (or the pseudogene TRBV3-2) and TRBJ1-3; D perhaps matches TRBD1 (5 bases). The CDR3 runs to 19 residues. The germline V and J ends were trimmed by 0 bases and 4 bases, with 22 bases remaining between them. Per germline, CDR1 LGHDT and CDR2 YNNKEL (reference sequence). As DNA, the CDR3 is TGTGCCAGCAGCCAAGATCGACCCCTGGGGAGGGGAGCGGGAAACACCATATATTTT. Translated: CASSQDRPLGRGAGNTIYF.

The chain recombines TRBV9 with TRBJ2-3; D not resolved. V was trimmed by 0 bases and J by 0 bases, leaving 8 bases between them. Germline CDR1 reads SGDLS; CDR2 reads YYNGEE. The CDR3 contains 15 residues. CDR3: CASSVEAASTDTQYF. CDR3 DNA sequence: TGTGCCAGCAGCGTAGAGGCGGCCAGCACAGATACGCAGTATTTT.

The V and J genes are TRBV3-1 (or the pseudogene TRBV3-2) and TRBJ1-6, with a possible D match to TRBD1 (6 bases). Germline V lookup: CDR1 LGHDT, CDR2 YNNKEL (reference sequence). The CDR3 covers 14 residues. The V and J ends lost 6 bases and 10 bases respectively, with 16 bases between them. CDR3 coding DNA: TGTGCCAGCAGGACCGGGACATCCAACTCACCCCTCCACTTT. This sequence encodes CASRTGTSNSPLHF.

This chain links TRBV19 with TRBJ2-7; 7 positions match TRBD1. The CDR3 is made up of 13 amino acids. The V gene's germline CDR1 is LNHDA and CDR2 SQIVND (reference sequence). V lost 4 bases, J lost 2 bases, and 2 bases stayed unmatched. CDR3: CASSKTGTYEQYF. As DNA, the CDR3 is TGTGCCAGTAGTAAGACAGGGACCTACGAGCAGTACTTC.

There are a few counts of this clone. The chain joins TRBV30 to TRBJ1-2; 8 bases are a match to TRBD1. The CDR3 is made up of 14 amino acids. Germline CDR1 is GTSNPN and CDR2 is SVGIG (reference sequence). Germline trimming cut 0 bases from V and 8 bases from J; bases unmatched to any gene: 8. This chain's CDR3 is CAWSVRGLSRGYTF. The CDR3 nucleotides read TGTGCCTGGAGTGTCAGGGGGCTTTCGAGGGGCTACACCTTC.